The 7 T cell receptor beta chains listed next were all sequenced from one sample in a study of graft-versus-host responses after intestinal transplantation. Produced via immunoSEQ multiplex PCR; TCRdb's table is partial and in-frame only. Of approximately 11,000 clones in the sample, 90% to 95% are singletons; the top ten hold about 3.2%. As for time point: postoperative day 105 after intestinal transplantation (dayNNNN = postoperative day). Sequenced here: PBMCs, sampled 105 days after intestinal transplantation. All receptors derive from a human patient who received an intestinal transplant, so some T cells may come from the graft donor.

This clone was seen just once. The chain links TRBV6-5 to TRBJ2-2, with 7 bases lining up with TRBD1. CDR3 length: 14 amino acids. The germline V gene has CDR1 MNHEY and CDR2 SVGAGI. V was pared by 7 bases and J by 2 bases, with 4 bases of the junction left unmatched. The CDR3 nucleotides are TGTGCCAGCATCCGGGACAGAAACACCGGGGAGCTGTTTTTT. This codes for CASIRDRNTGELFF.

This clone appeared once. The J gene is TRBJ2-5, the V gene TRBV28, with TRBD2 matching over 7 bases. The CDR3 loop spans 14 amino acids. V lost 2 bases and J lost 3; bases outside the gene matches: 3. From germline, CDR1 is MDHEN and CDR2 SYDVKM. CDR3 loop: CASSLLAVKETQYF. CDR3 DNA: TGTGCCAGCAGTTTACTAGCGGTTAAAGAGACCCAGTACTTC.

J is TRBJ2-7 and V is TRBV13, with a possible D match to TRBD2 (6 bases). CDR3 length: 15 residues. Per germline, CDR1 PRHDT and CDR2 FYEKMQ (reference sequence). Trimming removed 5 bases at V and 2 bases at J, with 16 bases between. This chain's CDR3 is CASSVLRDLTYEQYF. The CDR3 nucleotides are TGTGCCAGCAGCGTACTCCGGGACTTGACCTACGAGCAGTACTTC.

J is TRBJ2-3 and V is TRBV7-9, with D unresolved. Trimming removed 5 bases from V and 2 bases from J, with 14 bases in between. CDR1 is SEHNR, CDR2 FQNEAQ, per germline (reference sequence). The CDR3 sequence is 15 residues long. The CDR3 here is CASSDGQDPTDTQYF. The CDR3 DNA reads as TGTGCCAGCAGCGATGGGCAGGATCCCACAGATACGCAGTATTTT.

The chain combines TRBV29-1 with TRBJ1-1, with a possible D match to TRBD1 (5 bases). CDR1 and CDR2 (germline): SQVTM, ANQGSEA. The V end lost 5 bases, the J end lost 3 bases, and 13 bases lay between the germline ends. This CDR3 comprises 13 residues. CDR3 in amino acids: CSVTRLGDTEAFF. The CDR3 nucleotides read TGCAGCGTTACCAGGTTAGGGGACACTGAAGCTTTCTTT.

The V gene is TRBV9, the J gene TRBJ2-1, with 9 nucleotides matching TRBD1. CDR3 length: 16 residues. Germline V gives CDR1 SGDLS, CDR2 YYNGEE. The trim removed 0 bases at V and 8 bases at J, leaving 9 bases unmatched. CDR3 region: CASSVEGQGLVDEQFF. The CDR3 nucleotides are TGTGCCAGCAGCGTAGAGGGACAGGGCCTCGTGGATGAGCAGTTCTTC. Full variable domain (rest looked up from reference TRBV9 and TRBJ2-1): DSGVTQTPKHLITATGQRVTLRCSPRSGDLSVYWYQQSLDQGLQFLIQYYNGEERAKGNILERFSAQQFPDLHSELNLSSLELGDSALYFCASSVEGQGLVDEQFFGPGTRLTVL.

This chain links TRBV29-1 with TRBJ2-5; 11 bases map to TRBD1. V shed 4 bases, J shed 8 bases, and the junction held 15 bases outside the gene matches. In germline, CDR1 is SQVTM, CDR2 ANQGSEA. This CDR3 contains 16 residues. The CDR3 sequence is CSVASHRDRGARTQYF. The CDR3 DNA reads as TGCAGCGTTGCATCCCACCGGGACAGGGGGGCGAGAACCCAGTACTTC.